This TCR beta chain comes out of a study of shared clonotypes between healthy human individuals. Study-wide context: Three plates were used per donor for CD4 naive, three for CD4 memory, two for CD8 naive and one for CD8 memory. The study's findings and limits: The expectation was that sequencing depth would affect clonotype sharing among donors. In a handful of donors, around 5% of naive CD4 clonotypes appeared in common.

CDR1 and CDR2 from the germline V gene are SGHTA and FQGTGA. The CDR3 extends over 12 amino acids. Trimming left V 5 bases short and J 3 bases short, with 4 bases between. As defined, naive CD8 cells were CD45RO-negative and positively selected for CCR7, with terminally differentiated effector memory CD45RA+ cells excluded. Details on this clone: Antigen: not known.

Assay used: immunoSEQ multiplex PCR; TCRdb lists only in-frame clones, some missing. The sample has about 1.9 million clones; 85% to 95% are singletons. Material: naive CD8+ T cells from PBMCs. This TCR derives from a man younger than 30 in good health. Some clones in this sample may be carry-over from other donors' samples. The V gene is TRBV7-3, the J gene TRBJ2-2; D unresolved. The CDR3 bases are TGTGCCAGCAGCCCCCACACCGGGGAGCTGTTTTTT. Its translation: CASSPHTGELFF.